Reported below is one T cell receptor beta chain. This clonotype is judged medium-sized (0.01 to 0.1%). Its specific antigen is unknown. Per-nucleotide qualities are absent, and no much larger clonotype sits a single base away. Libraries were prepared through PCR. At the Johns Hopkins FTIC core, DNA from the cultured CD4+ T cells underwent TCR sequencing with the Oncomine TCR Beta short-read assay. The QIAamp micro DNA kit was used to extract genomic DNA from the cultured CD4+ T cells. Oncomine TCR Beta libraries from cultured CD4+ T cells were pooled using unique dual indexes and sequenced on an Illumina iSeq 100. As for the authors' bioinformatics: Non-productive sequences were filtered out, and CDR3s that did not start with C, did not end with F or W, or were shorter than 7 amino acids were discarded. Antigen-specific clonotypes were identified using the MANAFEST web application through comparison of peptide-stimulated wells with reference and other culture wells. To be called positive, a clone needed an FDR below 0.05, an odds ratio above 5, and a productive frequency above 0.1% in at least two of three replicate wells. Clonotypes that were significantly expanded in both SARS-CoV-2 spike wells and at least one common cold coronavirus spike condition were defined as cross-reactive. Using R version 3.6.1, CDR3 homology was evaluated through Levenshtein distances (stringdist) along with unrooted phylogenetic trees (ape). TCRdb handled the public reads itself, with Q25 trimming in fastp and clone calling in MiXCR, and kept productive beta chains. Each CDR3 protein appears once, grouped with its most common genes and DNA. The V and J calls reflect TCRdb's pipeline rather than the authors' work. The table for this sample lists about 25,000 distinct CDR3 sequences; less than 35% of them were counted only once. The top ten clonotypes cover under 8.5% of the sample.

The germline V gene (reference sequence) supplies CDR1 SEHNR and CDR2 FQNEAQ. The CDR3, cysteine through phenylalanine, is 13 amino acids long. The retained sequence is limited to the CDR3, 39 bases, with the frame set at the first base. V and J lose 2 bases and 9 bases, and a span of 11 bases separates them. The record originates from a study of vaccination and CD4 T cells after COVID-19 (dated by TCRdb to the early 2020s). With respect to the entire study: Convalescent patients had a positive SARS-CoV-2 result on nasal swab PCR, and of these patients, several had mild disease and one had severe disease. The convalescent cohort included six males and four females, with two Hispanic individuals, seven Caucasians, two Asians and one multiracial person. Participants got two doses of the Pfizer-BioNTech BNT162b2 vaccine (n=8) or two doses of the Moderna mRNA-1273 vaccine (n=2). Post-COVID blood samples were collected from convalescent patients a median of around 100 days after diagnosis, with a range of roughly 30 to 170 days. Post-vaccine blood samples were collected a median of about 72 days after the second vaccine dose, ranging from roughly 12 to 250 days. For a few convalescent patients, samples were collected at an early post-vaccination timepoint (day 14) as well as at a late post-vaccination timepoint (days 161 to 241). The cultures were stimulated with overlapping spike peptide pools from SARS-CoV-2 and from the common cold coronaviruses HCoV-NL63, HCoV-OC43 and HCoV-229E. In control cultures, a CEFX viral epitope pool was used as positive control, an HIV-1 Nef peptide pool was used as negative control, or no peptide was added. In 10 COVID-19 convalescent patients and a few infection-naive healthy vaccine recipients, the spike-specific CD4+ TCR repertoire before mRNA vaccination was compared with the repertoire after mRNA vaccination.

Study-level results and caveats: The median count of SARS-CoV-2-reactive clonotypes went up from 20 to 25 after infection to 38 after vaccination, although the change was not significant. Nearly all vaccine-specific clones in convalescent patients (304 of 307) were mono-reactive for SARS-CoV-2 spike rather than cross-reactive with common cold coronaviruses. Among convalescent patients, a median about 86% of the SARS-CoV-2-reactive clones seen after vaccination appeared only after vaccination, which suggests priming specific to the vaccine. The study included relatively few convalescent patients and did not analyze early timepoints after natural infection.

Sample time point, as interpreted from the label and publication: late sampling 161 to 241 days after vaccination in a few convalescent patients. The treatment or condition label, read with the paper, signifies: roughly 10-day PBMC culture with coronavirus spike peptide pools or control peptides (ViraFEST assay). The study used the ViraFEST assay, which expanded antigen-specific T cells with peptide pools and then identified expanded clonotypes by TCR sequencing. The positive SARS-CoV-2 PCR tests of the convalescent patients were dated from March to December 2020, before the Alpha, Beta and Delta variants emerged in the United States. PBMCs were cultured at roughly 2 million per well in IMDM supplemented with approximately 5.3% human AB serum and roughly 10 IU/ml IL-2, with around 10 ug/ml peptide pools added. Half of the culture medium was replaced with fresh IL-2-containing medium on days 3 and 7. Once the cells had been in culture for ten to eleven days, the EasySep CD4+ T cell isolation kit was used to isolate CD4+ T cells by negative selection. Ficoll-Paque Plus gradient centrifugation was used to isolate PBMCs from whole blood, and the isolated PBMCs were then either used fresh or cryopreserved at -140C. In general, triplicate wells were set up for every culture condition.

Here the sequenced sample was CD4+ T cells from blood, cultured in vitro, taken about 7 months after SARS-CoV-2 vaccination. This chain joins TRBV7-9 to TRBJ1-5; perhaps TRBD1 is the D gene, with 6 bases matching. This clonotype originated in a human donor who had recovered from COVID-19. The DNA sequence reads TGTGCCAGCAGCTTACAGGGGATCGGGCCCCAGCATTTT. Protein translation: CASSLQGIGPQHF.